This TCR beta chain was obtained from a study of cytotoxic CD8 clonotypes in ibrutinib-treated CLL. The overall study: The patient breakdown showed more than nine relapsed/refractory and under 16 treatment-naive cases, with about 18 IGHV unmutated.

This clone has only a few counts. Profiled with immunoSEQ multiplex PCR; TCRdb holds only in-frame clones, not every one. The repertoire holds over 70,000 clones, with approximately 86% as singletons. TCR beta libraries used roughly 2 micrograms of DNA from cryopreserved PBMCs. J lost 7 bases, V lost 5 bases, and 6 bases had no gene match. The CDR3 contains 14 residues. From germline, CDR1 is MNHEY and CDR2 SVGAGI. The chain joins TRBV6-5 to TRBJ2-1; 9 bases align to TRBD1. This clonotype originated in a human donor with chronic lymphocytic leukemia. The input for sequencing was PBMCs, taken before ibrutinib treatment. The CDR3 DNA sequence: TGTGCCAGCAGTCCTGGGACAGGGAAGAATGAGCAGTTCTTC. Its translation is CASSPGTGKNEQFF.